This T cell receptor beta chain was recorded in a study of early T cells in non-severe SARS-CoV-2 infection. Overall study: Sequencing was performed on bulk RNA from unsorted whole blood, leaving chains unpaired.

This CDR3 has 13 amino acids. Germline V gene lookup returns CDR1 SQVTM and CDR2 ANQGSEA. V was clipped by 2 bases and J by 4 bases; unmatched bases: 3. For this clonotype: Its specificity is unknown.

Study-level results: Comparison of clonotypes with VDJdb favored anti-spike CD8 responses while missing private and CD4 specificities.

Separate cDNA molecules each had unique molecular identifiers attached to them. TCRdb reprocessed the 5' RACE reads via MiXCR and lists one record per CDR3 protein. The table lists just over 95,000 distinct CDR3 sequences, approximately 10% of them singletons. Sequencing was performed on whole blood. This clonotype originated in an adult who was a healthcare worker with PCR-confirmed SARS-CoV-2 infection or an uninfected control (not recorded which). The chain recombines TRBV29-1 with TRBJ2-7, with 9 bases fitting TRBD2. CDR3 residues: CSVELAGEYEQYF. CDR3 nucleotides: TGCAGCGTTGAATTAGCGGGGGAATACGAGCAGTACTTC.